This TCR beta chain appears in the sequencing data of a study of regulatory T cells in long-lasting Graves disease. As to time point: newly diagnosed GD, antithyroid drugs for less than 3 months. PBMC-extracted RNA yielded the TCR library. Notes on this clonotype: The antigen remains undetermined.

The germline V and J ends were trimmed by 2 bases and 8 bases, with 18 bases remaining between them. This CDR3 is 15 amino acids long. Germline V lookup: CDR1 MNHEY, CDR2 SVGEGT. Study-wide results and caveats: Favored gene segments in persistent disease were TRBV28, TRBJ1-2 and TRBJ2-5. Thyroid tissue was not sampled; only peripheral blood was.

Construction of the TCR beta libraries employed iRepertoire HTBI primers in conjunction with Arm-PCR of CDR3 regions. TCRdb itself ran the multiplex PCR reads through MiXCR, one entry per CDR3 protein. Of under 450,000 distinct CDR3 sequences in the sample, roughly 12% were seen once. The same sample was also used in a study of T cells in Graves' hyperthyroidism and ophthalmopathy. That work contributes: The HTBI primer set served for first-round RT-PCR of the TCR CDR3. A median about 7 months before onset, the model predicted ophthalmopathy.

The TCR comes from a woman between 18 and 29 years old with Graves disease. The sample was peripheral blood mononuclear cells (PBMCs), taken at new diagnosis, from a patient treated with antithyroid drugs. The chain uses TRBV6-2 or TRBV6-3 and TRBJ1-2; no clear D gene. CDR3 region: CASSYTRGSGDGYTF. The CDR3 coding sequence is TGTGCCAGCAGTTACACCCGTGGGTCAGGTGACGGCTACACCTTC.